What follows is one T cell receptor (beta chain) and its context. Its specificity is not known. The protocol was immunoSEQ multiplex PCR, while the TCRdb copy is restricted to in-frame clones and leaves out a portion. The sample lists about 50,000 clones; approximately 84% were seen once. This sample was included in a study of a mutant IDH1 vaccine in newly diagnosed glioma. On the study more broadly: Patients got their first vaccination 4-6 weeks after radiotherapy alone, or with temozolomide cycles.

The CDR3 runs to 17 residues. Trimming removed 3 bases from V and 0 bases from J; junction bases left unmatched: 8. Germline V gene lookup returns CDR1 SGHDT and CDR2 YYEEEE. As for time point: week 47, end of study. In the vaccine, a single dose held 300 ug of the mutant IDH1 20-mer peptide, along with topical imiquimod. The chain has TRBV5-6 and TRBJ1-5, with 8 bases aligning to TRBD1. The starting material was PBMCs, obtained from a glioma patient whose treatment included an IDH1 peptide vaccine. This TCR derives from a woman in her 30s with glioma. Some clones in this sample may be carry-over from other donors' samples. The CDR3 DNA is TGTGCCAGCAGCTCAATGACAGGGGTCTATAGCAATCAGCCCCAGCATTTT. Protein product: CASSSMTGVYSNQPQHF.